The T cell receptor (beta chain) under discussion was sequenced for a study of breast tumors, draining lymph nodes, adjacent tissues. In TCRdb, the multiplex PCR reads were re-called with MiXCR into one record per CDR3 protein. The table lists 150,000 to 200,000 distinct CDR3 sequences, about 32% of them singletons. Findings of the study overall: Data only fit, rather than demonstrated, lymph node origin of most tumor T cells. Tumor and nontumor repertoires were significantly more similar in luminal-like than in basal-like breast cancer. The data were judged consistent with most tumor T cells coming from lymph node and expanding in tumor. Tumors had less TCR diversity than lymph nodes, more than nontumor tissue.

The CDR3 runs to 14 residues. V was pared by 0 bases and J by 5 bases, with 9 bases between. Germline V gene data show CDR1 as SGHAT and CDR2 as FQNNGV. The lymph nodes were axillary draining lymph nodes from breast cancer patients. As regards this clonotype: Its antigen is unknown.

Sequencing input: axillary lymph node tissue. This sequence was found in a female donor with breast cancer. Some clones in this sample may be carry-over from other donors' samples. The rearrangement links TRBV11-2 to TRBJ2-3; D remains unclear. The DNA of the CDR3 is TGTGCCAGCAGCTTAGATGGGTTTGGAGATACGCAGTATTTT. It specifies CASSLDGFGDTQYF. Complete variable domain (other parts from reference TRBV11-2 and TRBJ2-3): EAGVAQSPRYKIIEKRQSVAFWCNPISGHATLYWYQQILGQGPKLLIQFQNNGVVDDSQLPKDRFSAERLKGVDSTLKIQPAKLEDSAVYLCASSLDGFGDTQYFGPGTRLTVL.